A single sample is the source of the 16 T cell receptor beta chains below, sequenced in a study of CD8 T cells in ankylosing spondylitis. Study-level findings and limits: A TCR beta motif made of 7 to 9 highly homologous variants seemed typical of ankylosing spondylitis blood.

TCRdb ran MiXCR on the 5' RACE reads and lists one entry per CDR3 protein. The table lists some 800,000 distinct CDR3 sequences, 12% of them singletons. These receptors' targets are unknown. The sample taken for sequencing was blood, either unsorted or a sorted T cell fraction (not recorded which). The receptors shown here come from a male donor with ankylosing spondylitis.

The chain is built from TRBV27 and TRBJ2-3, with D unresolved. Germline V gene lookup returns CDR1 MNHEY and CDR2 SMNVEV (reference sequence). V lost 3 bases and J lost 3, with 10 bases in between. The CDR3 extends over 14 amino acids. This CDR3 reads CASSFRVRTDTQYF. The CDR3 nucleotides are TGTGCCAGCAGTTTCCGGGTGAGGACAGATACGCAGTATTTT.

Only a few counts were recorded for this clonotype. The V gene is TRBV6-1, the J gene TRBJ1-3; D perhaps matches TRBD1 (5 bases). Trimming cost V 8 bases and J 3 bases, with 17 bases left between them. The germline CDR1 and CDR2 sequences are MNHNS and SASEGT. The CDR3 totals 15 residues. DNA for the CDR3: TGTGCCAGCGGCGACGGGGGTAATTATGGAAACACCATATATTTT. It encodes CASGDGGNYGNTIYF.

This clonotype was seen more than once but under ten times. The chain carries TRBV10-2 and TRBJ2-3; D is unclear. Per germline, CDR1 WSHSY and CDR2 SAAADI. The CDR3 has 13 amino acids. The germline V and J ends were trimmed by 3 bases and 8 bases, with 12 bases remaining between them. The CDR3 region has the DNA TGCGCCAGCAGTGAAACGGAATGGGGTACGCAGTATTTT. This gives the protein CASSETEWGTQYF.

This clonotype was picked up a small number of times. V gene TRBV7-9 combines with J gene TRBJ1-1, with unresolved D. Per germline, CDR1 SEHNR and CDR2 FQNEAQ (reference sequence). V lost 3 bases to trimming and J lost 5 bases, with 13 bases between them. The CDR3 covers 14 residues. The CDR3 loop reads CASSFPPGKTEAFF. The DNA for the CDR3 is TGTGCCAGCAGCTTTCCGCCCGGGAAGACTGAAGCTTTCTTT.

This clonotype turned up a few times. The rearrangement links TRBV5-1 to TRBJ2-1; the D gene could be TRBD1 or TRBD2 (5 bases each). Germline lookup yields CDR1 SGHRS and CDR2 YFSETQ. Trimming shortened V by 4 bases and J by 3 bases, and 14 bases separated the two germline ends. This CDR3 is 15 amino acids long. CDR3 nucleotide sequence: TGCGCCAGCAGCCCCGGGACGTTGAACTACAATGAGCAGTTCTTC. This sequence encodes CASSPGTLNYNEQFF. Looking up the rest from reference TRBV5-1 and TRBJ2-1 gives the full variable domain: KAGVTQTPRYLIKTRGQQVTLSCSPISGHRSVSWYQQTPGQGLQFLFEYFSETQRNKGNFPGRFSGRQFSNSRSEMNVSTLELGDSALYLCASSPGTLNYNEQFFGPGTRLTVL.

This clonotype was recorded at least ten times. This chain joins TRBV6-5 and TRBJ2-2; TRBD1 agrees at 9 bases. The germline V gene has CDR1 MNHEY and CDR2 SVGAGI. V shed 8 bases, J shed 8 bases, and the junction held 9 bases outside the gene matches. The CDR3 spans 14 residues. CDR3 coding DNA: TGTGCCAGCGTCTACAGGGGGCCCTCGGGGGAGCTGTTTTTT. Its protein product is CASVYRGPSGELFF.

The chain employs TRBV7-8 and TRBJ2-3, with D unclear. The CDR3 sequence is 18 residues long. Per germline, CDR1 SGHVS and CDR2 FQNEAQ. V was trimmed by 3 bases and J by 0 bases, leaving 19 bases between them. Here the CDR3 reads CASSLAWRRLSSTDTQYF. In nucleotides, the CDR3 is TGTGCCAGCAGCTTGGCCTGGAGAAGGTTATCTAGCACAGATACGCAGTATTTT.

This clonotype was seen ten or more times. This rearrangement joins TRBV10-3 to TRBJ2-3; 9 positions agree with TRBD1. Germline-derived CDR1 and CDR2 are ENHRY and SYGVKD. This CDR3 is 16 amino acids long. Trimming took 0 bases from V and 1 from J; bases not matched to a gene: 2. This CDR3 is CAISESRDRGTDTQYF. The CDR3 DNA follows: TGTGCCATCAGTGAGTCGCGGGACAGGGGCACAGATACGCAGTATTTT.

This clonotype has a handful of counts. The chain couples TRBV12-3 or TRBV12-4 to TRBJ1-5; 9 positions match TRBD1. The length of the CDR3 is 14 residues. V shed 6 bases and J 6 bases; nucleotides not matched to a gene: 6. The CDR3 protein is CASSGTGGFQPQHF. The CDR3, as DNA: TGTGCCAGCAGCGGTACAGGGGGCTTTCAGCCCCAGCATTTT.

J is TRBJ2-1 and V is TRBV12-3 or TRBV12-4; D not resolved. CDR3 size: 17 residues. Trimming removed 5 bases from V and 0 bases from J, with 17 bases in between. The CDR3 coding sequence is TGTGCCAGCAGTCACTGGACCCTAATAAGCTCCTACAATGAGCAGTTCTTC. Residues: CASSHWTLISSYNEQFF.

Ten or more counts support this clonotype. The J gene is TRBJ2-7, the V gene TRBV7-2; 13 nucleotides agree with TRBD2. The length of the CDR3 is 15 residues. Unmatched junction bases numbered 4, after V lost 5 bases and J lost 3 bases. CDR1 SGHTA and CDR2 FQGNSA come from the germline V gene. This CDR3 reads CASSPRLAGGYEQYF. The CDR3 bases are TGTGCCAGCAGCCCGAGACTAGCGGGAGGCTACGAGCAGTACTTC.

This chain uses TRBV7-8 with TRBJ1-5; TRBD1 is a possible D gene (5 bases). The CDR3 sequence is 16 residues long. Germline V CDR1 and CDR2: SGHVS, FQNEAQ. V lost 3 bases and J lost 0, with 12 bases in between. This CDR3 is CASSLARQPSNQPQHF. Written as DNA, the CDR3 is TGTGCCAGCAGCTTGGCCAGACAGCCTAGCAATCAGCCCCAGCATTTT.

This clonotype was found many times. V is TRBV12-3 or TRBV12-4 and J is TRBJ1-1, with D perhaps matching TRBD1 (5 bases). Trimming stripped 5 bases from V and 0 bases from J, with 10 bases between. This CDR3 spans 14 amino acids. The CDR3 region is CASSRQSLNTEAFF. The CDR3 DNA reads TGTGCCAGCAGTCGACAGTCCCTGAACACTGAAGCTTTCTTT.

This clonotype appeared a few times. In DNA form, the CDR3 reads TGCAGTGCTAGAGGGGGGGCGCCGGACACCATATATTTT. Protein product: CSARGGAPDTIYF. V gene TRBV20-1 combines with J gene TRBJ1-3; maybe TRBD1 (6 bases). V shed 1 base and J shed 8 bases, with 12 bases lying between them. Germline CDR1 is DFQATT and CDR2 is SNEGSKA (reference sequence). CDR3 length equals 13 residues.

This chain links TRBV7-9 with TRBJ1-1; TRBD1 matches 7 bases. The germline V gene encodes CDR1 SEHNR and CDR2 FQNEAQ (reference sequence). This CDR3 contains 17 residues. V shed 1 base and J 5 bases; nucleotides not matched to a gene: 13. CDR3 protein: CASSLEGASSVGTEAFF. CDR3 nucleotide sequence: TGTGCCAGCAGCTTAGAGGGGGCTTCCTCCGTAGGTACTGAAGCTTTCTTT.

This clonotype was observed at least ten times. V usage is TRBV20-1 and J usage is TRBJ2-3; 8 bases align to TRBD2. CDR3 length equals 16 residues. The V gene's germline CDR1 is DFQATT and CDR2 SNEGSKA (reference sequence). V gave up 2 bases and J gave up 0 bases; unmatched junction bases: 7. The CDR3 loop reads CSARHDASGSTDTQYF. As DNA, the CDR3 is TGCAGTGCTAGACATGACGCTAGCGGGAGCACAGATACGCAGTATTTT.